The table lists the clone carrying this T cell receptor (beta chain) with many counts. This library used about 360 ng RNA and molecular barcoded adaptors spanning alpha/delta and beta/gamma chains. TCRdb re-derived calls from the reads in MiXCR, one entry per CDR3 protein. The sample shows 130,000 or so distinct CDR3 sequences, roughly 13% of them seen only once. The entry originates in a study of read filtering for tumor transcriptome and immune sequencing. CDR1 is KGHDR, CDR2 SFDVKD, per germline. The CDR3 is 14 amino acids. V shed 3 bases and J shed 4 bases, with 10 bases lying between them. V is TRBV24-1 and J is TRBJ2-3, with D hard to call. This receptor was identified in a donor older than 35 with multiple myeloma. The sequenced sample consisted of a population of CD138-negative cells sorted from bone marrow. The CDR3 DNA reads TGTGCCACCAGTGATCCCGGCAGATCAGATACGCAGTATTTT. Translating gives CATSDPGRSDTQYF.